This paragraph covers one TCR beta chain sequence. V lost 2 bases and J 2 bases, leaving 13 bases between the germline ends. Germline CDR1 MNHEY, CDR2 SMNVEV (reference sequence). The CDR3 contains 16 residues. TCRdb keeps only in-frame clones here, not all; method: immunoSEQ multiplex PCR. The sample has 80,000 or so clones; roughly nine tenths are singletons. The data are from a study of T cell changes during pregnancy in multiple sclerosis. This chain connects TRBV27 to TRBJ1-5; weak D call: TRBD1 (6 bases). The TCR was taken from a female donor with multiple sclerosis, enrolled in a pregnancy study. The specimen was peripheral blood, collected before pregnancy. The CDR3 here is CASSLSGGEGNQPQHF. The CDR3 nucleotides read TGTGCCAGCAGTTTAAGCGGGGGCGAGGGCAATCAGCCCCAGCATTTT.